A single sample gave rise to the 20 T cell receptor beta chains below, sequenced in a study of blood T cell repertoires in COVID-19. Here immunoSEQ multiplex PCR was the method, and the copy in TCRdb shows in-frame clones only, minus some. The table has around 60,000 clones, 91% seen once. The specimen sequenced was peripheral blood. These receptors all come from a man aged 55 to 70 with acute or convalescent COVID-19.

The chain links TRBV6-5 to TRBJ1-2; 11 bases map to TRBD1. The CDR3 length is 16 residues. Germline CDR1 and CDR2: MNHEY and SVGAGI. V dropped 0 bases and J dropped 4; count of bases not matched to a gene: 4. CDR3 in DNA: TGTGCCAGCAGTTACTCGAGGACAGGGGGCGGCTATGGCTACACCTTC. It codes for CASSYSRTGGGYGYTF.

The chain links TRBV6-5 to TRBJ1-1, with D unresolved. V was trimmed by 4 bases and J by 1 base, leaving 7 bases between them. The CDR3 runs to 13 residues. CDR1 and CDR2 (germline): MNHEY, SVGAGI. The CDR3 spells CASSWAGNTEAFF. CDR3 DNA sequence: TGTGCCAGCAGTTGGGCAGGGAACACTGAAGCTTTCTTT.

The chain carries TRBV12-3 or TRBV12-4 and TRBJ2-6; D uncertain. CDR3 length: 13 amino acids. Trimming removed 11 bases at V and 0 bases at J, with 8 bases between. The CDR3 DNA reads TGTGCCCAAGGAGTCTCTGGGGCCAACGTCCTGACTTTC. As protein: CAQGVSGANVLTF.

The chain is built from TRBV2 and TRBJ1-2; 8 bases map to TRBD1. Germline V lookup: CDR1 SNHLY, CDR2 FYNNEI. V lost 4 bases and J lost 4; bases outside the gene matches: 14. CDR3 length: 17 residues. The CDR3 region has the DNA TGTGCCAGCAGTGCGAGGGGGGGTGAGACAGGGGCCTATGGCTACACCTTC. Protein product: CASSARGGETGAYGYTF.

The chain couples TRBV7-3 to TRBJ2-2; no firm D call. V was shortened by 4 bases and J by 7 bases, with 10 bases between the two germline ends. The CDR3 is 13 residues long. CDR1 is SGHTA and CDR2 is FQGTGA in the germline V gene. For the CDR3, the DNA is TGTGCCAGCAGCTCCCTCCGGAGCGGGGAGCTGTTTTTT. It specifies CASSSLRSGELFF.

The chain is built from TRBV4-3 and TRBJ1-1; 10 nucleotides match TRBD1. V lost 4 bases and J lost 5; bases outside the gene matches: 7. The germline V gene encodes CDR1 LGHNA and CDR2 YSLEER. This CDR3 spans 15 amino acids. The CDR3 bases are TGCGCCAGCAGCCGACCCGGGACAGGGGTAACTGAAGCTTTCTTT. This sequence encodes CASSRPGTGVTEAFF.

This clone has more than one count but fewer than ten. V usage is TRBV11-2 and J usage is TRBJ2-2; D is unclear. The germline V gene has CDR1 SGHAT and CDR2 FQNNGV. CDR3 length equals 15 residues. Between the trimmed V and J ends, which lost 5 bases and 1 base, there was a span of 11 bases. CDR3 protein: CASSEALRNTGELFF. The CDR3 DNA sequence: TGTGCCAGCAGCGAGGCCCTGCGGAACACCGGGGAGCTGTTTTTT. The variable domain in full, with the rest retrieved from reference TRBV11-2 and TRBJ2-2, is EAGVAQSPRYKIIEKRQSVAFWCNPISGHATLYWYQQILGQGPKLLIQFQNNGVVDDSQLPKDRFSAERLKGVDSTLKIQPAKLEDSAVYLCASSEALRNTGELFFGEGSRLTVL.

The V call is TRBV7-3, the J call TRBJ2-6; possibly TRBD1 for D (5 bases). The V gene lost 3 bases and the J gene lost 1 base, with 10 bases spanning the gap. The CDR3 has 16 residues. Per the germline V gene, CDR1 is SGHTA and CDR2 is FQGTGA. DNA of the CDR3: TGTGCCAGCAGCTTTGACAGTCGATCTGGGGCCAACGTCCTGACTTTC. It yields the protein CASSFDSRSGANVLTF.

The chain uses TRBV7-8 and TRBJ1-2; unclear D gene. The CDR3 consists of 15 residues. CDR1 and CDR2 (germline): SGHVS, FQNEAQ. V was cut by 0 bases and J by 6 bases, with 14 bases left in between. The CDR3 DNA is TGTGCCAGCAGCTTAGCCGGCGGGTCCCCCAATGGCTACACCTTC. It specifies CASSLAGGSPNGYTF.

The chain joins TRBV3-1 (or the pseudogene TRBV3-2) to TRBJ1-2; D is possibly TRBD1 (5 bases). Looked up from germline, CDR1 is LGHDT and CDR2 is YNNKEL (reference sequence). Trimming shortened V by 1 base and J by 0 bases, and 6 bases separated the two germline ends. The CDR3 has 14 amino acids. CDR3 bases: TGTGCCAGCAGCCAAGGGGGGGCTAACTATGGCTACACCTTC. This translates into CASSQGGANYGYTF.

The rearrangement links TRBV7-9 to TRBJ2-1, with D possibly being TRBD2 (5 bases). Germline V gene lookup returns CDR1 SEHNR and CDR2 FQNEAQ (reference sequence). The CDR3 length is 14 residues. V was pared by 3 bases and J by 0 bases, with 6 bases between. CDR3 loop: CASSFGGSYNEQFF. CDR3 nucleotide sequence: TGTGCCAGCAGCTTCGGAGGCTCCTACAATGAGCAGTTCTTC.

J is TRBJ1-1 and V is TRBV6-5, with 8 bases fitting TRBD1. V lost 6 bases to trimming and J lost 6 bases; unmatched junction nucleotides: 6. The CDR3 loop spans 13 amino acids. The germline gives CDR1 MNHEY, CDR2 SVGAGI. CDR3 residues: CASRLGQGPEAFF. The CDR3 DNA sequence: TGTGCCAGCAGGCTCGGACAGGGCCCTGAAGCTTTCTTT.

As concerns this clone: The identical CDR3 is also encoded by other nucleotide sequences in the sample. V gene TRBV13 combines with J gene TRBJ1-1; 7 bases are shared with TRBD1. Germline V gene lookup returns CDR1 PRHDT and CDR2 FYEKMQ (reference sequence). There are 13 residues in the CDR3. Trimming took 1 base from V and 5 from J; bases not matched to a gene: 1. This chain's CDR3 is CASSLDRGTEAFF. The CDR3 DNA reads TGTGCCAGCAGCTTAGACAGGGGAACTGAAGCTTTCTTT.

The chain joins TRBV30 to TRBJ2-7, with 10 bases that match TRBD2. Germline V gene data show CDR1 as GTSNPN and CDR2 as SVGIG (reference sequence). This CDR3 comprises 15 residues. Losses at the gene ends were 1 base for V and 4 bases for J; bases not matched to a gene: 7. Written as DNA, the CDR3 is TGTGCCTGGAGTGCCAGCGGGAGGGCCCCGTACGAGCAGTACTTC. Residues: CAWSASGRAPYEQYF.

The V call is TRBV7-2, the J call TRBJ1-5, with D possibly TRBD1 on 6 matching bases. The V and J ends lost 2 bases and 2 bases respectively, with 10 bases between them. Germline CDR1 is SGHTA and CDR2 is FQGNSA. The CDR3 contains 15 residues. The CDR3, as DNA: TGTGCCAGCAGCTTAAACAGGGAAGGCAATCAGCCCCAGCATTTT. Its translation: CASSLNREGNQPQHF. Filled out from reference TRBV7-2 and TRBJ1-5, the complete variable domain reads GAGVSQSPSNKVTEKGKDVELRCDPISGHTALYWYRQSLGQGLEFLIYFQGNSAPDKSGLPSDRFSAERTGGSVSTLTIQRTQQEDSAVYLCASSLNREGNQPQHFGDGTRLSIL.

This chain joins TRBV18 and TRBJ2-3; TRBD2 matches at 9 bases. The CDR3 totals 16 residues. V dropped 1 base and J dropped 0; count of bases not matched to a gene: 2. CDR1 KGHSH and CDR2 LQKENI come from the germline V gene. The CDR3 region is CASSPLAGGSTDTQYF. The CDR3 bases are TGTGCCAGCTCACCACTGGCGGGAGGGAGCACAGATACGCAGTATTTT.

The chain has TRBV12-3 or TRBV12-4 and TRBJ1-1; 10 nucleotides line up with TRBD1. The V and J ends lost 7 bases and 11 bases, in that order; junction bases with no gene match: 4. This CDR3 has 11 amino acids. CDR3 residues: CASKTGGRAFF. The CDR3 DNA follows: TGTGCCAGCAAGACAGGGGGCAGGGCTTTCTTT.

The rearrangement joins TRBV6-6 to TRBJ1-5; D remains ambiguous. CDR3 size: 15 residues. The germline CDR1 and CDR2 sequences are MNHNY and SVGAGI (reference sequence). Trimming took off 2 bases at V and 5 bases at J, with 13 bases between the two ends. The DNA of the CDR3 is TGTGCCAGCAGTTACCATCCGGCCCGGGATCAGCCCCAGCATTTT. This sequence encodes CASSYHPARDQPQHF.

The V gene is TRBV6-6, the J gene TRBJ2-1, with a weak D call TRBD2 (12 bases). The CDR3 consists of 19 residues. Between the trimmed V and J ends, which lost 5 bases and 8 bases, there was a span of 31 bases. Per germline, CDR1 MNHNY and CDR2 SVGAGI (reference sequence). CDR3 nucleotide sequence: TGTGCCAGCAGTCTCCCGGGACAGGGGGTCCTAGCGGGAGGGGATGAGCAGTTCTTC. Protein product: CASSLPGQGVLAGGDEQFF.

The count of this clone is one. V usage is TRBV10-3 and J usage is TRBJ2-7, with 12 bases matching TRBD2. The germline CDR1 and CDR2 sequences are ENHRY and SYGVKD. The CDR3 runs to 13 residues. J gave up 7 bases and V 6 bases, and 4 bases lay outside the gene matches. CDR3 residues: CAIRGLAGQEQYF. The CDR3 DNA sequence: TGTGCCATCAGGGGACTAGCGGGCCAGGAGCAGTACTTC.